The clone carrying this T cell receptor beta chain counts as medium-sized (0.01 to 0.1%). What it recognizes is unknown. CDR1 and CDR2 (germline): SGHTA, FQGNSA. This CDR3 region has 13 residues. Trimming left V 8 bases short and J 6 bases short, with 14 bases between. The data originate from a study of spatial heterogeneity in lung cancer. Points from the study as a whole: The study found ubiquitous expanded tumor TCRs in blood more at resection than follow-up.

The presence of a unique molecular identifier marked each TCR cDNA molecule. TCRdb used MiXCR to reprocess the 5' RACE reads, holding one entry per CDR3 protein. The table records 7,000 or so distinct CDR3 sequences, about 19% of them present only once. Documented time point: sample taken at primary tumor resection. Frozen PBMC, nontumor lung or tumor provided whole RNA, which was sequenced unsorted. The cohort: about 79 early-stage, untreated non-small cell lung cancer patients. The gene calls are TRBV7-2 and TRBJ2-1, with D possibly matching TRBD2 (6 bases). The sequenced sample was PBMCs, obtained at surgery. The TCR was taken from a female donor with early-stage non-small cell lung cancer. CDR3 DNA: TGTGCCAGCGGCGGGATGCGCCGCAATGAGCAGTTCTTC. This gives the protein CASGGMRRNEQFF.